The 24 T cell receptor beta chains listed next were all sequenced from one sample in a study of human T cells and chemical hapten exposure. Noted time point: patch test 2, 6 weeks after DPC sensitization. As to treatment: therapeutic diphenylcyclopropenone sensitization with weekly scalp DPC. TCRdb reanalysed the RACE reads using MiXCR and keeps one entry per CDR3 protein. The sample contains some 88,000 distinct CDR3 sequences, around 10% of which appear only once. Sample: whole blood, taken in connection with sensitization to the hapten diphenylcyclopropenone (DPC). Source of these receptors: a man aged 40-49 years with alopecia areata. Some clones in this sample may be carry-over from other donors' samples.

This clonotype showed up many times. The chain is built from TRBV20-1 and TRBJ1-5; D call uncertain. CDR1 and CDR2 from the germline V gene are DFQATT and SNEGSKA (reference sequence). Trimming took off 0 bases at V and 3 bases at J, with 12 bases between the two ends. The CDR3 runs 15 residues. CDR3 DNA: TGCAGTGCTAGAGATTTGTCAACTTCCAATCAGCCCCAGCATTTT. This gives the protein CSARDLSTSNQPQHF.

This clonotype is medium-sized (0.01 to 0.1%) in the sample. This chain connects TRBV29-1 to TRBJ1-2, with 8 nucleotides matching TRBD1. V shed 4 bases, J shed 2 bases, and the junction held 3 bases outside the gene matches. Germline-derived CDR1 and CDR2 are SQVTM and ANQGSEA. The CDR3 extends over 13 amino acids. The CDR3 nucleotides are TGCAGCGTTGGGTACAGGGGGAACTATGGCTACACCTTC. It codes for CSVGYRGNYGYTF.

As regards this clonotype: A read error may be the cause here, since a much bigger clone is one base away. The chain links TRBV3-1 to TRBJ1-3; D is possibly TRBD1 (6 bases). The CDR3 has 15 amino acids. Looked up from germline, CDR1 is LGHDT and CDR2 is YNNKEL (reference sequence). Trimming left V 4 bases short and J 0 bases short, with 10 bases between. The CDR3 protein is CASSRDKFSGNTIYF. The CDR3 DNA is TGTGCCAGCAGCCGGGACAAATTCTCTGGAAACACCATATATTTT.

This chain joins TRBV19 and TRBJ2-5; 8 positions agree with TRBD1. With 4 bases clipped from V and 4 bases from J, the junction kept 2 bases outside the gene matches. Germline-derived CDR1 and CDR2 are LNHDA and SQIVND (reference sequence). The CDR3 totals 13 residues. This CDR3 reads CASSTTGGETQYF. Here the CDR3 DNA reads TGTGCCAGTAGTACTACAGGGGGAGAGACCCAGTACTTC.

The V call is TRBV6-5, the J call TRBJ2-7; 9 nucleotides line up with TRBD2. CDR3 size: 15 residues. Germline V gene data show CDR1 as MNHEY and CDR2 as SVGAGI. With V trimmed by 6 bases and J by 2 bases, 8 bases remained unmatched. This CDR3 is CASRKPGLAAYEQYF. CDR3 DNA sequence: TGTGCCAGCAGGAAACCGGGACTAGCAGCCTACGAGCAGTACTTC.

This clonotype has a handful of counts. The chain couples TRBV29-1 to TRBJ2-1; TRBD2 might be the D (6 bases). The germline V gene encodes CDR1 SQVTM and CDR2 ANQGSEA. The CDR3 contains 15 residues. V shed 3 bases and J shed 7 bases, with 19 bases lying between them. CDR3 amino acids: CSVEGGRASRNEQFF. For the CDR3, the DNA is TGCAGCGTTGAGGGGGGTCGGGCCTCACGGAATGAGCAGTTCTTC.

This clonotype was observed a few times. V is TRBV12-3 or TRBV12-4 and J is TRBJ1-1; perhaps TRBD1 as D (6 bases). The CDR3 runs to 14 residues. V was pared by 6 bases and J by 4 bases, with 15 bases between. The CDR3 here is CASRDGRGITEAFF. For the CDR3, the DNA is TGTGCCAGCAGAGACGGCAGGGGTATCACTGAAGCTTTCTTT.

This clonotype was observed a few times. This chain uses TRBV2 with TRBJ2-3; D unclear. This CDR3 is built from 14 residues. The germline gives CDR1 SNHLY, CDR2 FYNNEI. V was shortened by 4 bases and J by 0 bases, with 8 bases between the two germline ends. The CDR3, as DNA: TGTGCCAGCAGTGTTACCCGGAGCACAGATACGCAGTATTTT. Protein sequence: CASSVTRSTDTQYF. The full variable domain, completed using reference TRBV2 and TRBJ2-3, is EPEVTQTPSHQVTQMGQEVILRCVPISNHLYFYWYRQILGQKVEFLVSFYNNEISEKSEIFDDQFSVERPDGSNFTLKIRSTKLEDSAMYFCASSVTRSTDTQYFGPGTRLTVL.

The sample holds many counts of this clonotype. CDR3 in amino acids: CASSPLWGNTEAFF. The CDR3, as DNA: TGTGCCAGCAGTCCGCTATGGGGGAACACTGAAGCTTTCTTT. J is TRBJ1-1 and V is TRBV2; no clear D. Germline values: CDR1 SNHLY, CDR2 FYNNEI. The CDR3 extends over 14 amino acids. The V and J ends lost 5 bases and 1 base respectively, with 11 bases between them. Looking up the rest from reference TRBV2 and TRBJ1-1 gives the full variable domain: EPEVTQTPSHQVTQMGQEVILRCVPISNHLYFYWYRQILGQKVEFLVSFYNNEISEKSEIFDDQFSVERPDGSNFTLKIRSTKLEDSAMYFCASSPLWGNTEAFFGQGTRLTVV.

In regard to this clonotype: Because the CDR3 is missing its conserved closing phenylalanine or tryptophan, this is likely a read error. CDR3 in DNA: TGTGCCACCAGTGATATAGGGGAAGACTCAGATACGCAGTATCTT. Its translation: CATSDIGEDSDTQYL. The V gene is TRBV24-1, the J gene TRBJ2-3; D might be TRBD1 (5 bases). This CDR3 contains 15 residues. Germline V gene data show CDR1 as KGHDR and CDR2 as SFDVKD. Trimming took 3 bases from V and 4 from J, leaving 13 bases between them.

The chain's CDR3 is CASSLIGTGYNEQFF. Written as DNA, the CDR3 is TGTGCCAGCAGCTTAATCGGGACAGGGTACAATGAGCAGTTCTTC. The chain has TRBV7-8 and TRBJ2-1; 9 bases fit TRBD1. V was clipped by 2 bases and J by 4 bases; unmatched bases: 3. The CDR3 is made up of 15 amino acids. Germline values: CDR1 SGHVS, CDR2 FQNEAQ.

This clonotype was seen at least ten times. The chain links TRBV4-3 to TRBJ1-4; 9 nucleotides match TRBD1. The CDR3 extends over 15 amino acids. Germline CDR1 reads LGHNA; CDR2 reads YSLEER. V lost 4 bases to trimming and J lost 5 bases; unmatched junction nucleotides: 5. The CDR3 spells CASSRDRESNEKLFF. The CDR3 DNA follows: TGCGCCAGCAGCCGGGACAGGGAAAGCAATGAAAAACTGTTTTTT.

This clonotype was detected only a few times. The chain carries TRBV7-2 and TRBJ2-2; D ambiguous. Germline values: CDR1 SGHTA, CDR2 FQGNSA. This CDR3 spans 15 amino acids. V dropped 0 bases and J dropped 3 bases, with 8 bases sitting between them. This CDR3 is CASSLALGHTGELFF. The CDR3 DNA reads as TGTGCCAGCAGCTTAGCGCTTGGACACACCGGGGAGCTGTTTTTT.

The chain joins TRBV29-1 to TRBJ1-1; the match to TRBD1 covers 7 bases. The J segment lost 3 bases and the V segment lost 7 bases, leaving 11 bases of the junction unmatched. This CDR3 is 14 amino acids long. Germline CDR1 and CDR2: SQVTM and ANQGSEA. Here the CDR3 DNA reads TGCAGCGCTACAGGGGCTCGACTGGACACTGAAGCTTTCTTT. This sequence encodes CSATGARLDTEAFF. The whole variable domain, filled in from reference TRBV29-1 and TRBJ1-1, reads SAVISQKPSRDICQRGTSLTIQCQVDSQVTMMFWYRQQPGQSLTLIATANQGSEATYESGFVIDKFPISRPNLTFSTLTVSNMSPEDSSIYLCSATGARLDTEAFFGQGTRLTVV.

V and J are TRBV29-1 and TRBJ2-1; D remains unclear. Germline CDR1 reads SQVTM; CDR2 reads ANQGSEA. The CDR3 is 15 residues long. V was shortened by 0 bases and J by 1 base, with 10 bases between the two germline ends. CDR3 sequence reads: CSVEDFPGSYNEQFF. The CDR3 nucleotides read TGCAGCGTTGAAGATTTTCCAGGATCCTACAATGAGCAGTTCTTC.

This clonotype came up a few times. The rearrangement links TRBV5-1 to TRBJ2-2; no clear D. Germline-derived CDR1 and CDR2 are SGHRS and YFSETQ. The ends were cut back, 4 bases at V and 7 bases at J, with 11 bases in the middle. This CDR3 is built from 13 residues. This chain's CDR3 is CASSPGIGGELFF. The CDR3 region has the DNA TGCGCCAGCAGCCCCGGAATTGGCGGGGAGCTGTTTTTT.

This clonotype was seen a handful of times. This chain links TRBV19 with TRBJ1-5, with D unclear. In germline, CDR1 is LNHDA, CDR2 SQIVND (reference sequence). The CDR3 has 14 amino acids. V dropped 7 bases and J dropped 7 bases, with 17 bases sitting between them. The CDR3 protein is CASKAPELGQPQHF. CDR3 nucleotides: TGTGCCAGTAAAGCTCCCGAACTGGGACAGCCCCAGCATTTT.

In its sample, this clonotype was seen a few times. The rearrangement joins TRBV14 to TRBJ1-1, with 7 positions matching TRBD1. The V gene end was trimmed by 4 bases and the J gene end by 3 bases; junction bases not matched to a gene: 8. This CDR3 region has 15 residues. The germline V gene has CDR1 SGHDN and CDR2 FVKESK. CDR3: CASSLLPGGYTEAFF. The CDR3 DNA sequence: TGTGCCAGCAGCCTCTTACCAGGGGGTTACACTGAAGCTTTCTTT.

In its sample, this clonotype was seen a few times. J is TRBJ2-2 and V is TRBV5-6; D call uncertain. Deletions cut 0 bases from V and 10 bases from J, with 4 bases between. Germline-derived CDR1 and CDR2 are SGHDT and YYEEEE. This CDR3 is 11 amino acids long. The CDR3 here is CASSLEVELFF. The CDR3 DNA sequence: TGTGCCAGCAGCTTGGAGGTGGAGCTGTTTTTT.

This chain links TRBV5-4 with TRBJ2-2; D assignment may be TRBD1 or TRBD2 (5 bases each). The germline CDR1 and CDR2 sequences are SGHNT and YYREEE (reference sequence). The V end was cut by 4 bases, the J end by 0 bases, with 10 bases between. The CDR3 consists of 15 residues. CDR3 in DNA: TGTGCCAGCAGCACGGGACCGACGAACACCGGGGAGCTGTTTTTT. It is translated as CASSTGPTNTGELFF.

The table lists this clonotype with many counts. V gene TRBV5-1 combines with J gene TRBJ2-7; tentatively, D is TRBD2 (8 bases). The germline V and J ends were trimmed by 4 bases and 6 bases, with 26 bases remaining between them. The germline gives CDR1 SGHRS, CDR2 YFSETQ. This CDR3 is built from 17 residues. In DNA, the CDR3 is TGCGCCAGCAGCGAGGGGGCTGTCGGGACTAGTTCGGGCGAGCAGTACGTC. Translation gives CASSEGAVGTSSGEQYV.

V usage is TRBV20-1 and J usage is TRBJ2-3; TRBD2 matches at 8 bases. With 4 bases clipped from V and 0 bases from J, the junction kept 9 bases outside the gene matches. The CDR3 runs 16 residues. CDR1 is DFQATT, CDR2 SNEGSKA, per germline (reference sequence). The CDR3 is CSATYGGLASTDTQYF. DNA of the CDR3: TGCAGTGCTACCTATGGAGGACTAGCAAGCACAGATACGCAGTATTTT.

J is TRBJ2-1 and V is TRBV29-1; perhaps TRBD2 as D (5 bases). The CDR3 length is 14 residues. Trimming took 3 bases from V and 3 from J, leaving 12 bases between them. Per the germline V gene, CDR1 is SQVTM and CDR2 is ANQGSEA. In nucleotides, the CDR3 is TGCAGCGTTGATATCCAGCGGAACTACAATGAGCAGTTCTTC. Protein sequence: CSVDIQRNYNEQFF.

In its sample, this clonotype was seen a few times. The CDR3 DNA reads as TGTGCCAGCAGTTTAATACTGATGAGTGGTGGCTACACCTTC. This gives the protein CASSLILMSGGYTF. The rearrangement uses TRBV28 and TRBJ1-2; D call uncertain. V lost 2 bases and J lost 7, with 14 bases in between. The CDR3 has 14 amino acids. From germline, CDR1 is MDHEN and CDR2 SYDVKM.